This TCR beta chain was observed in a study of blood T cells in healthy people across ages. Study-wide results and limits: A roughly linear fall in TCR beta diversity per million T cells was seen with increasing age. Considered underestimates were the diversity estimates obtained from one million T cells.

A minimum of 7 million PBMCs was isolated per sample. The amount of total RNA extracted per sample was at least 6 micrograms. This clonotype was seen a handful of times. The target antigen is unknown. The second PCR ran about 7 to 12 cycles with a sample-barcoded 5' primer and J-beta primers. Each CDR3 protein gets one entry after TCRdb re-called the 5' RACE reads with MiXCR. The sample contains about 970,000 distinct CDR3 sequences, roughly half of which appear only once. CDR3 length: 12 residues. Trimming took 8 bases from V and 4 from J; bases not matched to a gene: 4. CDR1 MNHEY and CDR2 SVGEGT come from the germline V gene.

The V gene is TRBV6-2 or TRBV6-3, the J gene TRBJ1-1; 7 nucleotides agree with TRBD1. This TCR was recovered from an older woman in good health. Source material: blood. The CDR3 DNA sequence: TGTGCCAGCCTAAGGGACAGCACTGAAGCTTTCTTT. Translation: CASLRDSTEAFF.